The 5 T cell receptor beta chains reported below all come from one sample, sequenced in a study of T cell responses to AZD1222 COVID-19 vaccine. The method was immunoSEQ multiplex PCR; TCRdb's version includes in-frame clones alone and lacks a portion of them. The sample lists 130,000 to 150,000 clones, roughly 80% seen once, with approximately 4% in the top ten. The material was peripheral blood, obtained on day 0 of MenACWY control vaccination. The receptors shown here come from an adult in good health.

The gene calls are TRBV4-2 and TRBJ2-3; 13 positions agree with TRBD2. The CDR3 consists of 17 residues. J lost 4 bases, V lost 1 base, and 5 bases had no gene match. From germline, CDR1 is LGHNA and CDR2 YNFKEQ. The CDR3 region has the DNA TGTGCCAGCAGCCAAGTACTAGCGGGGGGGCCCGCAGATACGCAGTATTTT. This gives the protein CASSQVLAGGPADTQYF.

The chain carries TRBV9 and TRBJ1-1, with D perhaps matching TRBD1 (5 bases). The CDR3 runs to 14 residues. CDR1 is SGDLS and CDR2 is YYNGEE in the germline V gene. Trimming shortened V by 0 bases and J by 5 bases, and 11 bases separated the two germline ends. CDR3 protein: CASSVGGRGTEAFF. DNA for the CDR3: TGTGCCAGCAGCGTAGGAGGGAGGGGAACTGAAGCTTTCTTT.

The chain employs TRBV3-1 (or the pseudogene TRBV3-2) and TRBJ1-6; 11 bases line up with TRBD1. V shed 1 base and J 10 bases; nucleotides not matched to a gene: 6. CDR1 and CDR2 from the germline V gene are LGHDT and YNNKEL (reference sequence). This CDR3 has 16 residues. The CDR3 is CASSQAGTGGQSPLHF. CDR3 coding DNA: TGTGCCAGCAGCCAAGCTGGGACAGGGGGTCAATCACCCCTCCACTTT.

The chain combines TRBV11-2 with TRBJ1-4; weak D call: TRBD1 (5 bases). The V end was cut by 4 bases, the J end by 11 bases, with 23 bases between. Germline-derived CDR1 and CDR2 are SGHAT and FQNNGV. This CDR3 is built from 16 residues. The CDR3 loop is CASSSSRAGGTGKLFF. The CDR3 coding sequence is TGTGCCAGCAGCTCAAGCCGAGCCGGGGGGACGGGCAAACTGTTTTTT.

The chain is built from TRBV9 and TRBJ1-5; D remains unclear. Germline V gives CDR1 SGDLS, CDR2 YYNGEE. The CDR3 is 14 residues long. The germline V and J ends were trimmed by 1 base and 6 bases, with 11 bases remaining between them. In nucleotides, the CDR3 is TGTGCCAGCAGCGTAATGGCGGGGAGTCAGCCCCAGCATTTT. Amino acids: CASSVMAGSQPQHF.